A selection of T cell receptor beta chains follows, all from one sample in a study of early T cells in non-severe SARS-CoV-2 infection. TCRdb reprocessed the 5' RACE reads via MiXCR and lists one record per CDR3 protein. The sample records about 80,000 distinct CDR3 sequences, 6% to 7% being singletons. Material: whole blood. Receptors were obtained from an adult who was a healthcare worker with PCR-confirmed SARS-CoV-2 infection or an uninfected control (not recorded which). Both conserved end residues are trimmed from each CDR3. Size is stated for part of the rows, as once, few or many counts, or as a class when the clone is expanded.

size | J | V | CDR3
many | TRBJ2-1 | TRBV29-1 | SVQPINEQF
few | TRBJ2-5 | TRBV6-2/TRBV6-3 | ASREQGRETQY
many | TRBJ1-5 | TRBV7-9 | ASSSTDRGPDQPQH
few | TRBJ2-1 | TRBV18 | ASSQSGRVANEQF
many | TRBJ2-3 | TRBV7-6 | ASSLGAASGTQY
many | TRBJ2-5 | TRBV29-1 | SVVRILQETQY
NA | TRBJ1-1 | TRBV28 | ATQGGSWTEAF
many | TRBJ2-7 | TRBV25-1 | ASETGHEQY
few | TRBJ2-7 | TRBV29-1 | SAYTGYEQY
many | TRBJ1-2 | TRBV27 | ASRLQGTYGYT
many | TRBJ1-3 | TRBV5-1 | ASRMSLSGNTIY
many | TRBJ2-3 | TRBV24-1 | ATSDTGRTDTQY
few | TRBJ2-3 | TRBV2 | ASIRQGIDTQY
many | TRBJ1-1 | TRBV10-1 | ASSDIGSAVTTEAF
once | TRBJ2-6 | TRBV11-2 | ASSRSPGQGPSGTNVLT
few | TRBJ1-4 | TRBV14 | ASSPGQRATNEKLF
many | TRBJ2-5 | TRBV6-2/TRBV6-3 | ASSYYGQGPAETQY
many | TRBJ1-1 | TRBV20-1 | SASQRRFKAF
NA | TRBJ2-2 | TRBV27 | ASTKWDGNTGELF
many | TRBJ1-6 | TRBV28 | ASSFGQGGSYNSPLH
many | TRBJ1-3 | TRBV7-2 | ASRGTGHTIY
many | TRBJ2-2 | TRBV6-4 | ASSDTDRDTGELF
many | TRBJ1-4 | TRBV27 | ASSPPRGGPSTNEKLF
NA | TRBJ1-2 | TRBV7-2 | ASSLGTTYGYT
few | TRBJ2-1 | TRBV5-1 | ASSLEQGRYNEQF
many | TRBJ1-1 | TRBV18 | ASSPTGTFLNTEAF
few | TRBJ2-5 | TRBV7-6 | ASREAAGSYTQY
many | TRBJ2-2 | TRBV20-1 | SARPGAAGELF
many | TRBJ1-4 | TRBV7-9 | ASSQDGGTNEKLF
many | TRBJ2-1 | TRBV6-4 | ASSRTGGRHYEQF
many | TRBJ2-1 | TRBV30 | AWSGLAGGAGGQF
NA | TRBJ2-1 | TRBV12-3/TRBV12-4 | ASSRDRGLEQF
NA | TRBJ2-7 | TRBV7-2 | ASSPSGGAYEQY
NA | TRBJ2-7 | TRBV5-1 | ASSLTGTEGYEQY
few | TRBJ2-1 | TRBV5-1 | ASSSGLDRFSNEQF
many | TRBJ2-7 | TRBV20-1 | SADTGFPEQY
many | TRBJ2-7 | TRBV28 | ASTGPGAYPPEQY
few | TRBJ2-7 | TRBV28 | ASGTGFYEQY
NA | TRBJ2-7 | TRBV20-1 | SASSLAVLYEQY
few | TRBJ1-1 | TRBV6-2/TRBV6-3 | ASTLTGSREAF
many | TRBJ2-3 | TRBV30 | AWNRGPDGLQY
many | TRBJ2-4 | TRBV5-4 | ASSLDAGQANIQY
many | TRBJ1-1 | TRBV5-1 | ASSEGQGPTEAF
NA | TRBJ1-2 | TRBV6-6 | ASSRRNYGYT
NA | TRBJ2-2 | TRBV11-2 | ASSLSGQYTGELF
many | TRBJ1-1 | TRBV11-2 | ASSRRLNRAEAF
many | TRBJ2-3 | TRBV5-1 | ASKAGSDTQY
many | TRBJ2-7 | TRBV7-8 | ASSAPRGGGYEQY
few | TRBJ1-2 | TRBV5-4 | ASTRGQANYGYT
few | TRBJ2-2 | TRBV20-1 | SARVTGDTGELF
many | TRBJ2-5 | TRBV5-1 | ASTAGGTGGETQY
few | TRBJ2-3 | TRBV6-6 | ASSYRDGLAGSTDTQY
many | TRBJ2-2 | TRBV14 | ASSYRLAVNTGELF
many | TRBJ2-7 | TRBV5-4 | ASSLVLAGGSPYEQY
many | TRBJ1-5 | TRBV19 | ASSIWYSNQPQH